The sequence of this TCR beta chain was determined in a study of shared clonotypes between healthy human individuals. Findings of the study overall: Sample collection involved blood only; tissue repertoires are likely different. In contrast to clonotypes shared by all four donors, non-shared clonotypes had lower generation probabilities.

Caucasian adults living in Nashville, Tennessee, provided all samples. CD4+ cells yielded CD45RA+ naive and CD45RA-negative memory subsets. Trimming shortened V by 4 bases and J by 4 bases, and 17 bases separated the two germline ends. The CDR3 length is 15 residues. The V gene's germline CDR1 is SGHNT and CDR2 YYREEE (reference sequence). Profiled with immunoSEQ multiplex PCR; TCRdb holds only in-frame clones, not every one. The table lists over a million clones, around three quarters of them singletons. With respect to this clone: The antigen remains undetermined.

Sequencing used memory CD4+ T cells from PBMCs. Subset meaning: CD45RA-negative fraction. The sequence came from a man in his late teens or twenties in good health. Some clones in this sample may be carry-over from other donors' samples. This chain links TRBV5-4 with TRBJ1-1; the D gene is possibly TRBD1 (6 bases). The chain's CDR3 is CASSPNRAAVTEAFF. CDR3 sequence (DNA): TGTGCCAGCAGCCCCAACAGGGCCGCCGTCACTGAAGCTTTCTTT.